The 23 T cell receptor beta chains below were found in one sample sequenced in a study of cytomegalovirus exposure and HLA in healthy donors. Primers included in the PCR were 60 Vbeta and 13 Jbeta primers. Profiled with immunoSEQ multiplex PCR; TCRdb holds only in-frame clones, not every one. This table holds about 91,000 clones, more than 55% found once. Material: PBMCs. These receptors were obtained from a human donor in good health.

V is TRBV30 and J is TRBJ1-5; D is undetermined. With 1 base removed from V and 0 bases from J, the gap between germline ends came to 16 bases. Per the germline V gene, CDR1 is GTSNPN and CDR2 is SVGIG (reference sequence). This CDR3 has 17 amino acids. The CDR3: CAWSASRDSFSNQPQHF. CDR3 sequence (DNA): TGTGCCTGGAGTGCATCCCGGGATTCTTTTAGCAATCAGCCCCAGCATTTT.

The CDR3 loop is CASSNRGDGDTQYF. The DNA of the CDR3 is TGTGCCAGCAGCAACCGCGGGGATGGAGATACGCAGTATTTT. The J gene is TRBJ2-3, the V gene TRBV7-9; a possible D gene is TRBD2 (6 bases). Deletions cut 5 bases from V and 5 bases from J, with 14 bases between. Germline V gene data show CDR1 as SEHNR and CDR2 as FQNEAQ (reference sequence). This CDR3 region has 14 residues.

V is TRBV29-1 and J is TRBJ2-5, with TRBD2 matching over 12 bases. Germline assignment: CDR1 SQVTM and CDR2 ANQGSEA. Losses at the gene ends were 3 bases for V and 5 bases for J; bases not matched to a gene: 10. This CDR3 is 16 amino acids long. CDR3 sequence: CSVEIASGGALETQYF. In DNA, the CDR3 is TGCAGCGTTGAGATCGCTAGCGGGGGGGCTTTGGAGACCCAGTACTTC.

This chain uses TRBV4-3 with TRBJ2-3, with 11 bases that match TRBD2. Germline CDR1 and CDR2: LGHNA and YSLEER. The J segment lost 4 bases and the V segment lost 0 bases, leaving 9 bases of the junction unmatched. The CDR3 consists of 18 residues. CDR3 DNA: TGCGCCAGCAGCCAAGATATGCCTAGCGGGGGGTACCCAGATACGCAGTATTTT. Translating it yields CASSQDMPSGGYPDTQYF.

The chain carries TRBV7-2 and TRBJ2-7; TRBD2 matches at 9 bases. The J segment lost 5 bases and the V segment lost 5 bases, leaving 13 bases of the junction unmatched. Germline assignment: CDR1 SGHTA and CDR2 FQGNSA. The CDR3 is 16 amino acids. CDR3 in amino acids: CASSRQKTWTSDEQYF. The CDR3 DNA follows: TGTGCCAGCAGCCGACAAAAAACCTGGACTAGCGACGAGCAGTACTTC.

V is TRBV9 and J is TRBJ1-4, with TRBD1 matching 8 bases. Germline lookup yields CDR1 SGDLS and CDR2 YYNGEE. The V gene end was trimmed by 4 bases and the J gene end by 8 bases; junction bases not matched to a gene: 13. The CDR3 sequence is 16 residues long. CDR3 loop: CASSTTTGDLGEKLFF. The CDR3 DNA is TGTGCCAGCAGCACGACGACAGGGGACTTAGGGGAAAAACTGTTTTTT. The full variable domain, with the rest looked up from reference TRBV9 and TRBJ1-4, is DSGVTQTPKHLITATGQRVTLRCSPRSGDLSVYWYQQSLDQGLQFLIQYYNGEERAKGNILERFSAQQFPDLHSELNLSSLELGDSALYFCASSTTTGDLGEKLFFGSGTQLSVL.

The genes are TRBV15 and TRBJ1-2, with unresolved D. Germline V gene sequence: CDR1 LNHNV, CDR2 YYDKDF (reference sequence). The CDR3 is made up of 14 amino acids. Trimming pared 3 bases from V and 7 bases from J, leaving 15 bases between. CDR3: CATSSGGGAGGYTF. The CDR3 DNA is TGTGCCACCAGCAGTGGAGGAGGCGCGGGTGGCTACACCTTC.

The chain carries TRBV4-1 and TRBJ1-1; 7 positions agree with TRBD1. The CDR3 extends over 14 amino acids. Germline CDR1 is MGHRA and CDR2 is YSYEKL. After removal of 1 base from V and 11 bases from J, the junction contained 10 bases not matched to a gene. The CDR3: CASSQAQGGRGAFF. CDR3 nucleotide sequence: TGCGCCAGCAGCCAAGCTCAGGGGGGTCGCGGGGCTTTCTTT.

The V call is TRBV30, the J call TRBJ1-1; 9 positions match TRBD1. This CDR3 region has 17 residues. The junction had 14 bases not matched to a gene; V was cut back by 1 base and J by 5 bases. Per the germline V gene, CDR1 is GTSNPN and CDR2 is SVGIG (reference sequence). CDR3 nucleotides: TGTGCCTGGAGTGGTTATGTGTCGGGGACAGGGATGACTGAAGCTTTCTTT. Translation: CAWSGYVSGTGMTEAFF.

A single count supports this clone. This chain connects TRBV9 to TRBJ1-1; 7 bases align to TRBD1. Germline V gives CDR1 SGDLS, CDR2 YYNGEE. Unmatched junction bases numbered 8, after V lost 3 bases and J lost 6 bases. This CDR3 spans 14 amino acids. The DNA of the CDR3 is TGTGCCAGCAGCGCCCGACAGGGTACCTCTGAAGCTTTCTTT. Residues: CASSARQGTSEAFF.

The chain links TRBV5-8 to TRBJ1-6, with D possibly matching TRBD1 (6 bases). Deletions cut 0 bases from V and 6 bases from J, with 10 bases between. This CDR3 is 15 amino acids long. Germline CDR1 reads SGHTS; CDR2 reads YDEGEE. This chain's CDR3 is CASSLVGGRNSPLHF. In DNA, the CDR3 is TGTGCCAGCAGCTTGGTGGGGGGGCGTAATTCACCCCTCCACTTT.

The J gene is TRBJ2-3, the V gene TRBV5-1; 8 bases agree with TRBD2. CDR1 is SGHRS and CDR2 is YFSETQ in the germline V gene. V shed 5 bases, J shed 0 bases, and the junction held 5 bases outside the gene matches. The CDR3 is made up of 15 amino acids. The CDR3 DNA sequence: TGCGCCAGCAGGGCCGGGGGGGAGAGCACAGATACGCAGTATTTT. Translated: CASRAGGESTDTQYF.

The chain has TRBV7-2 and TRBJ1-2; TRBD1 matches 9 bases. Unmatched junction bases numbered 6, after V lost 3 bases and J lost 7 bases. The germline V gene encodes CDR1 SGHTA and CDR2 FQGNSA. The CDR3 has 14 residues. The CDR3 here is CASSFATGGVGYTF. The CDR3, as DNA: TGTGCCAGCAGCTTTGCTACAGGGGGCGTTGGCTACACCTTC.

The rearrangement uses TRBV5-1 and TRBJ2-2, with TRBD1 matching 9 bases. Germline V CDR1 and CDR2: SGHRS, YFSETQ. After removal of 4 bases from V and 4 bases from J, the junction contained 11 bases not matched to a gene. There are 17 residues in the CDR3. The CDR3 spells CASSRLPETGGTGELFF. CDR3 nucleotide sequence: TGCGCCAGCAGCAGACTACCCGAGACAGGGGGCACCGGGGAGCTGTTTTTT.

This clone was observed a handful of times. V gene TRBV5-1 combines with J gene TRBJ2-1; TRBD1 might be the D (6 bases). The CDR3 is 14 residues long. V was pared by 2 bases and J by 8 bases, with 14 bases between. Germline lookup yields CDR1 SGHRS and CDR2 YFSETQ. CDR3 loop: CASSFAGQGYEQFF. The CDR3, as DNA: TGCGCCAGCAGCTTCGCAGGGCAGGGGTATGAGCAGTTCTTC.

For the CDR3, the DNA is TGTGCCAGCAGCACCTCCGGGGGGAAGGTGAATGAGCAGTTCTTC. Its protein is CASSTSGGKVNEQFF. The chain carries TRBV9 and TRBJ2-1; 7 bases are shared with TRBD2. CDR1 and CDR2 from the germline V gene are SGDLS and YYNGEE. Trimming cost V 4 bases and J 7 bases; bases outside gene matches: 11. The CDR3 is made up of 15 amino acids. Full variable domain (remainder filled in from reference TRBV9 and TRBJ2-1): DSGVTQTPKHLITATGQRVTLRCSPRSGDLSVYWYQQSLDQGLQFLIQYYNGEERAKGNILERFSAQQFPDLHSELNLSSLELGDSALYFCASSTSGGKVNEQFFGPGTRLTVL.

The chain links TRBV9 to TRBJ1-2; the match to TRBD1 covers 7 bases. Trimming removed 0 bases from V and 2 bases from J; junction bases left unmatched: 7. Per germline, CDR1 SGDLS and CDR2 YYNGEE. The length of the CDR3 is 16 residues. This chain's CDR3 is CASSVGTGQTNYGYTF. CDR3 in DNA: TGTGCCAGCAGCGTAGGCACGGGACAGACAAACTATGGCTACACCTTC.

This chain connects TRBV27 to TRBJ1-2; a weak D match, TRBD1 (6 bases). CDR1 MNHEY and CDR2 SMNVEV come from the germline V gene (reference sequence). The CDR3 spans 16 residues. The ends were cut back, 2 bases at V and 4 bases at J, with 17 bases in the middle. CDR3 in amino acids: CASSLSMGATLYGYTF. Here the CDR3 DNA reads TGTGCCAGCAGTTTAAGTATGGGGGCCACCCTCTATGGCTACACCTTC.

This sequence joins TRBV5-6 and TRBJ1-1; no clear D. With 0 bases removed from V and 0 bases from J, the gap between germline ends came to 6 bases. From germline, CDR1 is SGHDT and CDR2 YYEEEE. This CDR3 comprises 14 residues. CDR3 amino acids: CASSLGGLNTEAFF. The CDR3, as DNA: TGTGCCAGCAGCTTGGGCGGGTTGAACACTGAAGCTTTCTTT. The variable domain in full, completed from reference TRBV5-6 and TRBJ1-1, reads DAGVTQSPTHLIKTRGQQVTLRCSPKSGHDTVSWYQQALGQGPQFIFQYYEEEERQRGNFPDRFSGHQFPNYSSELNVNALLLGDSALYLCASSLGGLNTEAFFGQGTRLTVV.

This clone is a singleton in its sample. The rearrangement joins TRBV11-3 to TRBJ2-5; 7 positions match TRBD1. V was clipped by 4 bases and J by 2 bases; unmatched bases: 10. The CDR3 loop spans 16 amino acids. CDR1 is SGHNT and CDR2 is YENEEA in the germline V gene. In DNA form, the CDR3 reads TGTGCCAGCAGCTCCTTGGACAGGAAGAAGCAAGAGACCCAGTACTTC. Its protein is CASSSLDRKKQETQYF.

V and J are TRBV27 and TRBJ1-2; TRBD1 matches at 7 bases. The ends lost 7 bases at V and 3 bases at J; junction bases unmatched: 5. The CDR3 runs to 13 residues. Germline loops: CDR1 MNHEY, CDR2 SMNVEV (reference sequence). Written as DNA, the CDR3 is TGTGCCAGCAAAGGACAGGCCGACTATGGCTACACCTTC. Its translation: CASKGQADYGYTF.

The chain employs TRBV4-3 and TRBJ2-7; TRBD1 matches at 10 bases. J gave up 0 bases and V 3 bases, and 2 bases lay outside the gene matches. The CDR3 totals 15 residues. Germline V gives CDR1 LGHNA, CDR2 YSLEER. CDR3 residues: CASSQGQGSSYEQYF. CDR3 in DNA: TGCGCCAGCAGCCAGGGACAGGGGAGCTCCTACGAGCAGTACTTC.

This CDR3 reads CASSPPTPAGGPPRLETQYF. The CDR3 DNA reads as TGTGCCAGCTCACCACCTACCCCAGCGGGGGGGCCCCCCCGTTTGGAGACCCAGTACTTC. This chain uses TRBV18 with TRBJ2-5, with 10 bases matching TRBD2. CDR3 size: 20 residues. Germline V CDR1 and CDR2: KGHSH, LQKENI. J lost 5 bases, V lost 0 bases, and 18 bases had no gene match.